This passage covers 23 T cell receptor beta chains from one sample sequenced in a study of breast tumors, draining lymph nodes, adjacent tissues. TCRdb analysed the multiplex PCR reads with MiXCR anew, one entry per CDR3 protein. The data contain 160,000 or so distinct CDR3 sequences, about 30% of them singletons. Axillary draining lymph nodes of breast cancer patients supplied the node samples. The sample comprised axillary lymph node tissue. Every receptor here comes from a female donor with breast cancer. Some clones in this sample may be carry-over from other donors' samples.

In this sample, this clonotype turned up once. A read error may be the cause here, since a much bigger clone is one base away. CDR3 sequence reads: CASSFAGVSDTQYF. CDR3 DNA: TGTGCCAGCAGTTTTGCTGGCGTAAGTGATACGCAGTATTTT. The J gene is TRBJ2-3, the V gene TRBV27; D call uncertain. Trimming pared 3 bases from V and 6 bases from J, leaving 13 bases between. This CDR3 has 14 amino acids. Germline-derived CDR1 and CDR2 are MNHEY and SMNVEV (reference sequence).

The sample holds many counts of this clonotype. The rearrangement uses TRBV30 and TRBJ1-2; D is unresolved. In germline, CDR1 is GTSNPN, CDR2 SVGIG (reference sequence). Trimming stripped 0 bases from V and 7 bases from J, with 6 bases between. The CDR3 length is 11 residues. The CDR3 spells CAWSVLFGYTF. The DNA of the CDR3 is TGTGCCTGGAGTGTACTCTTTGGCTACACCTTC.

To note about this clonotype: Mismatch with germline at one junction end may stem from a read error. This chain links TRBV7-2 with TRBJ2-2; 12 positions match TRBD2. The CDR3 is 19 amino acids. Germline V gives CDR1 SGHTA, CDR2 FQGNSA. CDR3 loop: CTSSLDRTSGEAGPGELFF. The CDR3 nucleotides are TGTACTAGCAGCTTAGATAGGACTAGCGGGGAGGCGGGCCCCGGGGAGCTGTTTTTT.

Many counts were recorded for this clonotype. The chain uses TRBV7-2 and TRBJ2-1; 7 bases are a match to TRBD1. The CDR3 has 12 residues. Germline assignment: CDR1 SGHTA and CDR2 FQGNSA. J lost 4 bases, V lost 8 bases, and 2 bases had no gene match. CDR3 amino acids: CASATGYNEQFF. In DNA, the CDR3 is TGTGCCAGCGCGACAGGGTACAATGAGCAGTTCTTC.

This clonotype has a handful of counts. Being one base from a much bigger clone, this may be a read error. V and J are TRBV12-3 or TRBV12-4 and TRBJ2-2, with 11 bases identical to TRBD2. The CDR3 runs 16 residues. Trimming at V came to 6 bases and at J to 3 bases, leaving 6 bases not matched to a gene. CDR3 loop: CASSDIAGGHTGELFF. The CDR3 coding sequence is TGTGCCAGCAGCGACATAGCGGGGGGGCACACCGGGGAGCTGTTTTTT.

The chain combines TRBV10-2 with TRBJ2-6; D unresolved. This CDR3 has 11 residues. Deletions cut 8 bases from V and 5 bases from J, with 4 bases between. In germline, CDR1 is WSHSY, CDR2 SAAADI. The CDR3 DNA reads as TGCGCCAGCGTTAGGGCCAACGTCCTGACTTTC. Translating it yields CASVRANVLTF.

A note on this clonotype: The conserved phenylalanine or tryptophan is not found at the CDR3 terminus, so this likely reflects a read error. The J gene is TRBJ2-3, the V gene TRBV7-9; either TRBD1 or TRBD2 may supply D (5 bases each). Germline V gene sequence: CDR1 SEHNR, CDR2 FQNEAQ (reference sequence). This CDR3 has 14 residues. This chain's CDR3 is CTSSHGTFPDTQYL. The DNA for the CDR3 is TGTACCAGCAGCCACGGGACCTTCCCAGATACGCAGTATCTT.

In its sample, this clonotype was seen many times. The rearrangement links TRBV9 to TRBJ1-2; TRBD1 agrees at 7 bases. CDR1 and CDR2 from the germline V gene are SGDLS and YYNGEE. Losses at the gene ends were 4 bases for V and 8 bases for J; bases not matched to a gene: 5. The CDR3 has 12 residues. CDR3 sequence reads: CASSPNRGGYTF. CDR3 sequence (DNA): TGTGCCAGCAGCCCGAACAGGGGCGGCTACACCTTC. The entire variable domain, with the rest obtained from reference TRBV9 and TRBJ1-2, is as follows: DSGVTQTPKHLITATGQRVTLRCSPRSGDLSVYWYQQSLDQGLQFLIQYYNGEERAKGNILERFSAQQFPDLHSELNLSSLELGDSALYFCASSPNRGGYTFGSGTRLTVV.

The gene calls are TRBV6-5 and TRBJ2-7, with D possibly being TRBD2 (6 bases). V dropped 6 bases and J dropped 3 bases, with 15 bases sitting between them. Germline CDR1 is MNHEY and CDR2 is SVGAGI. This CDR3 region has 14 residues. The CDR3 DNA follows: TGTGCCAGCAGACGATACGGCGGGGACTACGAGCAGTACTTC. Translated: CASRRYGGDYEQYF.

V gene TRBV7-8 combines with J gene TRBJ2-5; 13 bases match TRBD2. Germline lookup yields CDR1 SGHVS and CDR2 FQNEAQ. The length of the CDR3 is 14 residues. Trimming removed 7 bases from V and 5 bases from J; junction bases left unmatched: 4. The DNA of the CDR3 is TGTGCCAGCATAGGACTAGCGGGAGTCGAGACCCAGTACTTC. Encoded protein: CASIGLAGVETQYF.

The rearrangement uses TRBV2 and TRBJ2-6, with D possibly being TRBD1 (6 bases). In germline, CDR1 is SNHLY, CDR2 FYNNEI. The V end was cut by 10 bases, the J end by 0 bases, with 13 bases between. CDR3 length: 15 amino acids. The CDR3 reads CATEDRTSGANVLTF. The DNA of the CDR3 is TGTGCCACCGAAGACAGGACCTCTGGGGCCAACGTCCTGACTTTC.

Concerning this clonotype itself: A read error is possible here, since a much larger clone lies one base away. The genes are TRBV5-4 and TRBJ2-7; 7 bases match TRBD1. CDR3 length equals 14 residues. Germline CDR1 is SGHNT and CDR2 is YYREEE (reference sequence). The J segment lost 5 bases and the V segment lost 4 bases, leaving 9 bases of the junction unmatched. In DNA, the CDR3 is TGTGCCAGCAGCGACGGACAGGCTCGACACGAGCAGTACTTC. Amino acid sequence: CASSDGQARHEQYF.

This clonotype has only a few counts. Possible read error: a much larger clone is one base away. The chain links TRBV6-6 to TRBJ1-5; 10 nucleotides line up with TRBD1. In germline, CDR1 is MNHNY, CDR2 SVGAGI (reference sequence). V gave up 5 bases and J gave up 3 bases; unmatched junction bases: 10. The CDR3 is 17 residues long. In nucleotides, the CDR3 is TGTGCCAGCAGTCATACCGGGACAGGGGAGAACAATCAGCCCCAGCATTTT. Encoded protein: CASSHTGTGENNQPQHF.

The sample holds many counts of this clonotype. This may stem from a read error, because a much larger clone lies one nucleotide away. This chain connects TRBV7-9 to TRBJ2-6; D uncertain. The CDR3 is 19 residues long. Germline V gives CDR1 SEHNR, CDR2 FQNEAQ (reference sequence). The CDR3 protein is CASSLGPLGSNSGPNVLTF. The DNA of the CDR3 is TGTGCCAGCAGCTTAGGGCCCTTGGGGTCAAACTCTGGGCCCAACGTCCTGACTTTC.

This clonotype was recorded a few times. A much more abundant neighbour one base away suggests this may be a read error. The gene calls are TRBV10-2 and TRBJ2-7, with TRBD1 identical over 8 bases. The germline CDR1 and CDR2 sequences are WSHSY and SAAADI. The CDR3 length is 16 residues. CDR3 sequence reads: CASTHPSGQAPYEQYF. CDR3 in DNA: TGTGCCAGCACCCACCCTTCGGGACAGGCCCCCTACGAGCAGTACTTC.

This clonotype was observed many times. In DNA, the CDR3 is TGCAGCGTTGAAGGTGGGGCAAACACTGAAGCTTTCTTT. Its protein product is CSVEGGANTEAFF. The V gene is TRBV29-1, the J gene TRBJ1-1, with D maybe TRBD1 (5 bases). The CDR3 runs 13 residues. Trimming removed 1 base at V and 2 bases at J, with 8 bases between. The germline CDR1 and CDR2 sequences are SQVTM and ANQGSEA.

This clonotype was seen many times. The CDR3 sequence is CASSVGGGTETQYF. The CDR3 DNA sequence: TGTGCCAGCAGCGTAGGAGGAGGGACGGAGACCCAGTACTTC. V usage is TRBV9 and J usage is TRBJ2-5, with D possibly being TRBD2 (6 bases). The CDR3 extends over 14 amino acids. Trimming cost V 0 bases and J 5 bases, with 11 bases left between them. Germline assignment: CDR1 SGDLS and CDR2 YYNGEE. Full variable domain (missing parts from reference TRBV9 and TRBJ2-5): DSGVTQTPKHLITATGQRVTLRCSPRSGDLSVYWYQQSLDQGLQFLIQYYNGEERAKGNILERFSAQQFPDLHSELNLSSLELGDSALYFCASSVGGGTETQYFGPGTRLLVL.

This clonotype has a count of ten or more. The chain combines TRBV30 with TRBJ2-2; D tentatively fits TRBD1 or TRBD2 (6 bases each). This CDR3 is 17 amino acids long. Looked up from germline, CDR1 is GTSNPN and CDR2 is SVGIG (reference sequence). Trimming stripped 3 bases from V and 1 base from J, with 18 bases between. CDR3 amino acids: CAWSPQPRGGNTGELFF. The CDR3 DNA reads as TGTGCCTGGAGCCCCCAACCCAGGGGAGGGAACACCGGGGAGCTGTTTTTT.

This chain connects TRBV2 to TRBJ1-3, with 7 bases fitting TRBD1. With V trimmed by 7 bases and J by 4 bases, 16 bases remained unmatched. CDR3 size: 17 residues. CDR1 and CDR2 from the germline V gene are SNHLY and FYNNEI. The CDR3 DNA reads as TGTGCCAGCACTTACGGTCCAGGACAGGTAAAAGGAAACACCATATATTTT. Its translation: CASTYGPGQVKGNTIYF.

This clonotype was seen once. An end of the junction differs from the germline gene, which may be a read error. The chain employs TRBV6-5 and TRBJ1-4, with no clear D. The germline V gene has CDR1 MNHEY and CDR2 SVGAGI. The CDR3 loop spans 15 amino acids. This CDR3 reads CASSHSTSGSYEQFF. Written as DNA, the CDR3 is TGTGCCAGCAGTCACTCGACTAGCGGGAGTTACGAGCAGTTTTTT.

The chain uses TRBV25-1 and TRBJ2-1; 12 nucleotides agree with TRBD2. The germline V gene encodes CDR1 MGHDK and CDR2 SYGVNS. This CDR3 contains 19 residues. J gave up 2 bases and V 1 base, and 9 bases lay outside the gene matches. The CDR3 loop is CASSELGNPSGRAYNEQFF. CDR3 nucleotides: TGTGCCAGCAGTGAATTAGGTAACCCTAGCGGGAGGGCCTACAATGAGCAGTTCTTC.

Note on this clonotype: The junction shows a germline mismatch at one end, possibly a read error. The V and J genes are TRBV4-2 and TRBJ1-4, with D possibly matching TRBD1 (5 bases). This CDR3 is built from 15 residues. Germline CDR1 reads LGHNA; CDR2 reads YNFKEQ. CDR3 sequence reads: CASSLTTGHNEELFF. CDR3 nucleotide sequence: TGTGCCAGCAGCCTCACTACCGGACATAATGAAGAACTGTTTTTT.

The gene calls are TRBV5-1 and TRBJ1-4, with 8 positions matching TRBD1. The CDR3 has 19 residues. Germline V CDR1 and CDR2: SGHRS, YFSETQ. The V gene end was trimmed by 3 bases and the J gene end by 7 bases; junction bases not matched to a gene: 20. CDR3 nucleotide sequence: TGCGCCAGCAGCTATCGGACTAGCGGGGGAGGGGACAGGAGTGAAAAACTGTTTTTT. Its protein product is CASSYRTSGGGDRSEKLFF. Looking up the rest from reference TRBV5-1 and TRBJ1-4 gives the full variable domain: KAGVTQTPRYLIKTRGQQVTLSCSPISGHRSVSWYQQTPGQGLQFLFEYFSETQRNKGNFPGRFSGRQFSNSRSEMNVSTLELGDSALYLCASSYRTSGGGDRSEKLFFGSGTQLSVL.